These 10 T cell receptor beta chains share one sample of origin, sequenced in a study of graft-versus-host responses after intestinal transplantation. TCRdb's table, derived via immunoSEQ multiplex PCR, lists solely in-frame clones and lacks some. The sample has approximately 3,000 clones; under 35% are singletons. This sample comprised alloreactive CD4+ T cells from a mixed lymphocyte reaction culture, obtained before transplantation. Subset defined: CFSE-low proliferating T cells sorted from approximately 6-day pre-transplant mixed lymphocyte reaction (GvH or HvG direction). These receptor sequences come from a human patient who was an organ donor for intestinal transplantation.

This clone ranks as medium-sized. Here the CDR3 DNA reads TGTGCCATCAGTGACATACAGGCAGCAAACACTGAAGCTTTCTTT. Translated: CAISDIQAANTEAFF. The chain recombines TRBV10-3 with TRBJ1-1, with D perhaps matching TRBD1 (5 bases). CDR1 is ENHRY and CDR2 is SYGVKD in the germline V gene. The CDR3 extends over 15 amino acids. The V end was cut by 3 bases, the J end by 2 bases, with 13 bases between.

The chain has TRBV29-1 and TRBJ2-1; no definite D call. CDR1 is SQVTM and CDR2 is ANQGSEA in the germline V gene. V was pared by 3 bases and J by 4 bases, with 13 bases between. The CDR3 has 14 amino acids. In DNA form, the CDR3 reads TGCAGCGTTGAGATGTACGCGGATTACAATGAGCAGTTCTTC. Encoded protein: CSVEMYADYNEQFF.

This clone has only a few counts. The V gene is TRBV4-2, the J gene TRBJ2-5, with TRBD1 matching 8 bases. Germline loops: CDR1 LGHNA, CDR2 YNFKEQ. The CDR3 covers 16 residues. The V gene end was trimmed by 5 bases and the J gene end by 4 bases; junction bases not matched to a gene: 12. The chain's CDR3 is CASSFDAGTGPETQYF. Here the CDR3 DNA reads TGTGCCAGCAGCTTCGACGCCGGGACAGGACCAGAGACCCAGTACTTC.

The V and J genes are TRBV7-6 and TRBJ2-1; D might be TRBD1 (5 bases). There are 12 residues in the CDR3. The V and J ends lost 5 bases and 9 bases respectively, with 11 bases between them. Germline-derived CDR1 and CDR2 are SGHVS and FNYEAQ. This chain's CDR3 is CASSPGSGEQFF. In nucleotides, the CDR3 is TGTGCCAGCAGCCCAGGGTCGGGTGAGCAGTTCTTC.

This clone is termed medium-sized. The chain employs TRBV6-1 and TRBJ1-2, with TRBD1 as a possible D gene (5 bases). V was pared by 4 bases and J by 8 bases, with 11 bases between. CDR3 length: 12 amino acids. CDR1 is MNHNS and CDR2 is SASEGT in the germline V gene. CDR3 loop: CASSAREEGYTF. CDR3 nucleotide sequence: TGTGCCAGCAGTGCCAGGGAGGAAGGCTACACCTTC.

The chain carries TRBV25-1 and TRBJ1-2; 11 nucleotides line up with TRBD1. The CDR3 covers 15 residues. Germline-derived CDR1 and CDR2 are MGHDK and SYGVNS. The V and J ends lost 3 bases and 4 bases, in that order; junction bases with no gene match: 4. The CDR3 reads CASSDPGTGGYGYTF. Written as DNA, the CDR3 is TGTGCCAGCAGTGATCCCGGGACAGGGGGCTATGGCTACACCTTC.

The chain links TRBV5-1 to TRBJ1-6; the D gene is possibly TRBD1 (5 bases). Trimming pared 4 bases from V and 8 bases from J, leaving 13 bases between. CDR1 and CDR2 from the germline V gene are SGHRS and YFSETQ. This CDR3 is 14 amino acids long. The chain's CDR3 is CASSPEGLYSPLHF. CDR3 in DNA: TGCGCCAGCAGCCCGGAGGGGTTATATTCACCCCTCCACTTT.

The CDR3 sequence: CASSLNSDNEQFF. CDR3 coding DNA: TGTGCCAGCAGCTTGAACAGCGACAATGAGCAGTTCTTC. V and J are TRBV5-6 and TRBJ2-1; D unclear. The CDR3 has 13 amino acids. The ends were cut back, 1 base at V and 5 bases at J, with 7 bases in the middle. Germline CDR1 SGHDT, CDR2 YYEEEE.

This clone was seen a few times. The rearrangement joins TRBV5-1 to TRBJ1-4, with TRBD1 as a possible D gene (5 bases). The V end was cut by 5 bases, the J end by 8 bases, with 19 bases between. This CDR3 contains 15 residues. Germline lookup yields CDR1 SGHRS and CDR2 YFSETQ. The chain's CDR3 is CASRLGGSVGEKLFF. Written as DNA, the CDR3 is TGCGCCAGCAGACTGGGGGGGAGTGTAGGAGAAAAACTGTTTTTT. The full variable domain, with the rest looked up from reference TRBV5-1 and TRBJ1-4, is KAGVTQTPRYLIKTRGQQVTLSCSPISGHRSVSWYQQTPGQGLQFLFEYFSETQRNKGNFPGRFSGRQFSNSRSEMNVSTLELGDSALYLCASRLGGSVGEKLFFGSGTQLSVL.

The V gene is TRBV2, the J gene TRBJ2-1, with 8 bases aligning to TRBD2. The CDR3 runs to 16 residues. Germline CDR1 reads SNHLY; CDR2 reads FYNNEI. The J segment lost 6 bases and the V segment lost 8 bases, leaving 15 bases of the junction unmatched. The CDR3 coding sequence is TGTGCCAGCCGAGACGGGGGGGGCCTTAAAGTCAATGAGCAGTTCTTC. Amino acid sequence: CASRDGGGLKVNEQFF.